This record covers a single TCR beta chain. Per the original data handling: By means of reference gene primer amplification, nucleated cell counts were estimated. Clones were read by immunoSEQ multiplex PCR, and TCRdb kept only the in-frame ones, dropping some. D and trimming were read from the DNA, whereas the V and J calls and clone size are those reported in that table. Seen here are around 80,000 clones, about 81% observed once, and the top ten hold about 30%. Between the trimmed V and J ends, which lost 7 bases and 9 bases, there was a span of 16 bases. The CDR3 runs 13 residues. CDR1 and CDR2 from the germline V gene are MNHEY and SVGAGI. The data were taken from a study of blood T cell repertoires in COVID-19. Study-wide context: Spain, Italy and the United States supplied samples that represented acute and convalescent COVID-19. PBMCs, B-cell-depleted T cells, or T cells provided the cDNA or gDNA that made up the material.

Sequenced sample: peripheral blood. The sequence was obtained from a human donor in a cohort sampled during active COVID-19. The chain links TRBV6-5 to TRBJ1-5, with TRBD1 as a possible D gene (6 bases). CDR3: CASTQGRGRPQHF. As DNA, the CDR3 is TGTGCCAGCACCCAGGGGCGCGGGAGGCCCCAGCATTTT.